This T cell receptor beta chain was sequenced during a study of blood T cell repertoires in COVID-19 (dated by TCRdb to about 2020). General notes on the study: Samples covering the acute and convalescent phases of COVID-19 were provided by collaborators in the United States, Italy and Spain. HLA class I and class II types, where available, came from metadata supplied by the sample provider rather than from assay-based typing. Samples came from the ongoing ImmuneRACE study (first 160 participants) plus 1,254 subjects from 6 global collaborators. A freely available public database, intended as a resource for researchers studying the immune response to SARS-CoV-2, is where the repertoires were released. The dataset comprised deeply sampled blood TCRbeta repertoires from subjects exposed to, actively infected with, or recovered from COVID-19. Nearly every sample came with metadata listing a de-identified subject ID, COVID-19 status, age in years and sex. The material from the prospective study consisted of cDNA or gDNA derived from T cells, B-cell-depleted T cells, or PBMCs. What the study reported, not specific to this receptor: The quantity of clinical and demographic metadata differed by source and by participant and was supplied without curation.

Its CDR3 holds 13 amino acids, cysteine through phenylalanine. CDR3 DNA is the only sequence kept; it has 39 bases, read in frame from the first base. CDR1 SGHRS and CDR2 YFSETQ are derived from the germline V gene. V and J are truncated by 7 bases and 2 bases respectively, leaving an intervening sequence of 9 bases. Another Seattle source contributed samples from volunteer blood donors who had recovered from COVID-19. Collaborating institutions collected whole blood in K2EDTA tubes following their own protocols. For TCRbeta analysis, collaborators shipped samples as frozen whole blood, isolated PBMCs, or DNA extracted from either of those sample types. This clone has only one observation. There is no known antigen for this receptor. Base-call qualities are not available, and no considerably larger clone is one nucleotide away. The immunoSEQ Assay, a bias-controlled multiplex PCR, was used to amplify TCRbeta CDR3 regions from genomic DNA. The authors' pipeline ran thus. Nucleated cell counts per sample were estimated from amplification of reference gene primers within the assay. To quantify the absolute abundance of each unique TCRbeta CDR3 rearrangement, sequence reads were collapsed and filtered. For each sample, productive Simpson clonality was calculated as the square root of Simpson's diversity index across productive rearrangements. TCRdb carries this immuneACCESS record with in-frame sequences only. Its versions omit some clonotypes, under half of them owing to an unresolved V gene in the studies checked, with the rest unexplained. V and J calls and clone size are copied from that table; D and trimming were computed from the DNA. For this sample the table gives around 250,000 clones, of which roughly four fifths were detected only once. Roughly 2% of the sample comes from the top ten.

The chain is encoded by TRBV5-1 joined to TRBJ2-2, and perhaps TRBD1 as D gene, on 6 matching bases. Sequencing input: peripheral blood. This receptor was identified in a young man who had recovered from COVID-19. The CDR3 here reads CASFRGNTGELFF. The DNA sequence reads TGCGCCAGCTTCAGGGGAAACACCGGGGAGCTGTTTTTT. When the CDR3 is completed using the reference TRBV5-1 and TRBJ2-2 genes on either side, the full variable domain is KAGVTQTPRYLIKTRGQQVTLSCSPISGHRSVSWYQQTPGQGLQFLFEYFSETQRNKGNFPGRFSGRQFSNSRSEMNVSTLELGDSALYLCASFRGNTGELFFGEGSRLTVL.